This record concerns one TCR beta chain sequence. What it recognizes is unknown. This specimen comes from a study of T cell responses to AZD1222 COVID-19 vaccine. General study findings and limits: Repertoire collection took place solely once the T cell response had peaked.

This table comes from immunoSEQ multiplex PCR, and its TCRdb copy is limited to in-frame clones, with some not included. The sample records 100,000 or so clones, 88% being singletons. The CDR3 has 14 residues. J was trimmed by 3 bases and V by 6 bases; bases with no gene match: 5. CDR1 ENHRY and CDR2 SYGVKD come from the germline V gene. The sample was peripheral blood, taken on day 0 of AZD1222 vaccination. This TCR was recovered from an adult in good health. This chain links TRBV10-3 with TRBJ2-1, with 7 bases matching TRBD2. CDR3: CAIRAGDFYNEQFF. Written as DNA, the CDR3 is TGTGCCATCAGGGCGGGGGACTTCTACAATGAGCAGTTCTTC.